Detailed here is one T cell receptor beta chain. Its antigen is as yet unknown. With 5 bases clipped from V and 5 bases from J, the junction kept 5 bases outside the gene matches. The V gene's germline CDR1 is GTSNPN and CDR2 SVGIG (reference sequence). The CDR3 is 13 residues long. Treatment meaning: oral pan-JAK inhibitor, 5-10 mg twice daily. From alopecia areata patients, lesional scalp punch biopsies and peripheral blood were collected. This record comes from a study of CD8+ T cells in alopecia areata. Findings and caveats of the study: Elevated clonality characterized lesional scalp relative to normal scalp, particularly in alopecia totalis/universalis.

Investigators isolated RNA and reverse transcribed it into cDNA to act as the sequencing template. Measured with immunoSEQ multiplex PCR; TCRdb has only the in-frame clones, and not every one. The profile shows 90,000 to 150,000 clones, approximately 52% of them singletons. The specimen comprised CD8+ T cells sorted from blood, sampled at week 4, from a patient treated with tofacitinib. The receptor's source is a human donor with alopecia areata. The chain carries TRBV30 and TRBJ2-1, with 8 bases identical to TRBD1. CDR3 in DNA: TGTGCCTGGGGACAGGGAGATGACAATGAGCAGTTCTTC. This encodes CAWGQGDDNEQFF.